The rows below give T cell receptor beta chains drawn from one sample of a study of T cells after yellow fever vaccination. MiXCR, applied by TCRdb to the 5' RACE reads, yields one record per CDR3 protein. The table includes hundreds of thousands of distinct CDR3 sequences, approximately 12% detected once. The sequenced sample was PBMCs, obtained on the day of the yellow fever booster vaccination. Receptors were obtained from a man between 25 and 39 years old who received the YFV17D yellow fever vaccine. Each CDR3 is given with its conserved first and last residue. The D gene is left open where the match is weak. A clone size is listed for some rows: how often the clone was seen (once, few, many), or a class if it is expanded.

CDR3aa: CASSELAGGNEQFF; CDR3nt: TGTGCCAGCAGTGAACTAGCGGGAGGTAATGAGCAGTTCTTC; v_gene: TRBV25-1; abundance: NA; j_gene: TRBJ2-1; d_gene: TRBD2
CDR3aa: CSVLPGTSGSGEQYF; CDR3nt: TGCAGCGTCCTTCCTGGGACTAGCGGGAGTGGCGAGCAGTACTTC; v_gene: TRBV29-1; abundance: few; j_gene: TRBJ2-7; d_gene: TRBD2
CDR3aa: CASSWAGPLNEQFF; CDR3nt: TGTGCCAGCAGCTGGGCCGGGCCCCTCAATGAGCAGTTCTTC; v_gene: TRBV7-2; abundance: NA; j_gene: TRBJ2-1; d_gene: NA
CDR3aa: CASSWRTSGYEQYF; CDR3nt: TGTGCCAGCAGTTGGAGGACTAGCGGCTACGAGCAGTACTTC; v_gene: TRBV12-3/TRBV12-4; abundance: NA; j_gene: TRBJ2-7; d_gene: TRBD2
CDR3aa: CASRSAGSHHEQYF; CDR3nt: TGTGCCAGCAGGTCAGCAGGGTCCCATCACGAGCAGTACTTC; v_gene: TRBV21-1; abundance: few; j_gene: TRBJ2-7; d_gene: NA
CDR3aa: CSAPGLAGVTQYF; CDR3nt: TGCAGTGCCCCGGGACTAGCGGGAGTTACGCAGTATTTT; v_gene: TRBV20-1; abundance: few; j_gene: TRBJ2-3; d_gene: TRBD2
CDR3aa: CASSRDNSNSYEQYF; CDR3nt: TGTGCCAGCAGTCGTGACAACTCCAACTCCTACGAGCAGTACTTC; v_gene: TRBV6-2/TRBV6-3; abundance: few; j_gene: TRBJ2-7; d_gene: NA
CDR3aa: CASSLGGGGFQPQHF; CDR3nt: TGTGCCAGCAGCCTTGGAGGGGGCGGTTTTCAGCCCCAGCATTTT; v_gene: TRBV6-2/TRBV6-3; abundance: NA; j_gene: TRBJ1-5; d_gene: TRBD1
CDR3aa: CSAGDNERGTYEQYF; CDR3nt: TGCAGTGCTGGGGATAACGAGCGGGGAACCTACGAGCAGTACTTC; v_gene: TRBV20-1; abundance: few; j_gene: TRBJ2-7; d_gene: TRBD2
CDR3aa: CASSQDTGQAPPEQFF; CDR3nt: TGCGCCAGCAGCCAAGATACGGGACAAGCCCCTCCTGAGCAGTTCTTC; v_gene: TRBV4-3; abundance: NA; j_gene: TRBJ2-1; d_gene: NA